The rows below give T cell receptor beta chains drawn from one sample of a study of blood T cell repertoires in COVID-19. Sequencing was performed with immunoSEQ multiplex PCR; in TCRdb, only in-frame clones are kept and a portion is missing. In the table there are approximately 94,000 clones, about 79% of which are singletons. The sample consisted of peripheral blood. The receptors were gathered from a man aged 55 to 70 with acute or convalescent COVID-19. Each CDR3 is given without its conserved first and last residue. The order of the fields is CDR3 length, J gene, V gene, CDR3 protein.

13 | TRBJ2-3 | TRBV29-1 | SAHGTGVITDTQY
16 | TRBJ2-1 | TRBV11-2 | ASSSPGGGLVYGNEQF
13 | TRBJ1-2 | TRBV2 | ASSGRDRTDYGYT
12 | TRBJ1-2 | TRBV9 | ASSFGQGNYGYT
12 | TRBJ1-1 | TRBV6-5 | ASTGGLVVTEAF
12 | TRBJ2-1 | TRBV6-2/TRBV6-3 | ASSYSGSFDEQF
10 | TRBJ1-2 | TRBV28 | ASLAGNYGYT
10 | TRBJ1-2 | TRBV6-5 | ASSYSGYGYT
12 | TRBJ1-5 | TRBV18 | ASSPLPVNQPQH
14 | TRBJ1-2 | TRBV2 | ASMGSRQGARYGYT
13 | TRBJ2-2 | TRBV11-2 | ASSLFGTGVAELF
13 | TRBJ1-2 | TRBV7-9 | ASSRTPTGLYGYT
11 | TRBJ1-1 | TRBV30 | AWTGSLNTEAF
11 | TRBJ2-7 | TRBV5-6 | ATSRGGAYEQY
10 | TRBJ1-2 | TRBV3-1/TRBV3-2 | ASSQGNMAGA
15 | TRBJ1-5 | TRBV4-2 | ASSQDGRARGNQPQH
11 | TRBJ1-1 | TRBV7-2 | ASSFQGNTEAF
14 | TRBJ2-5 | TRBV11-2 | ASSTPLAQAQETQY
15 | TRBJ2-3 | TRBV9 | ASSVPLDGGAYDTQY
13 | TRBJ1-4 | TRBV6-5 | ASTWVFDGGEKLF
11 | TRBJ2-1 | TRBV12-3/TRBV12-4 | ASRRDRGGEQF
12 | TRBJ2-1 | TRBV7-3 | ASSPRGTSGEQF
12 | TRBJ1-2 | TRBV5-1 | ASSLGGPLYGYT
14 | TRBJ1-3 | TRBV28 | ASRTNPGTSGNTIY
13 | TRBJ2-7 | TRBV6-6 | ASSLDFSSSYEQY
11 | TRBJ1-2 | TRBV18 | ASSLPGFYGYT
13 | TRBJ2-7 | TRBV6-5 | ASSYGPSGGYEQY
13 | TRBJ1-4 | TRBV19 | ASIGRDRLNEKLF
12 | TRBJ1-1 | TRBV25-1 | ASRPTGGRSEAF
12 | TRBJ2-7 | TRBV6-1 | ASSDRTPPYEQY
12 | TRBJ1-1 | TRBV6-1 | ASSEKFGDTEAF
11 | TRBJ1-1 | TRBV5-1 | ASWGQTNTEAF
13 | TRBJ1-5 | TRBV29-1 | SVANGQGGNQPQH
13 | TRBJ2-5 | TRBV4-1 | ASSQELLVERSQY
13 | TRBJ1-1 | TRBV28 | ASSLYSLPGTEAF
12 | TRBJ1-1 | TRBV5-5 | ASSLKGVNTEAF
13 | TRBJ2-5 | TRBV6-2/TRBV6-3 | ASSYQRGPQETQY